This T cell receptor beta chain was identified in a study of blood T cell repertoires in COVID-19. Some clones are missing from TCRdb's copy, which holds only in-frame ones; the method was immunoSEQ multiplex PCR. Among more than 300,000 clones listed, around nine tenths were seen once. This receptor was taken from a woman under 30 who had recovered from COVID-19. The sample comprised peripheral blood.

The DNA for the CDR3 is TGCGCCAGCAGCTTGACAGGGAACGAAGCTTTCTTT. Its translation is CASSLTGNEAFF. This chain links TRBV5-1 with TRBJ1-1; D possibly corresponds to TRBD1 (6 bases). This CDR3 comprises 12 residues. V shed 1 base and J shed 8 bases, with 9 bases lying between them. From germline, CDR1 is SGHRS and CDR2 YFSETQ. The whole variable domain, remainder taken from reference TRBV5-1 and TRBJ1-1, is KAGVTQTPRYLIKTRGQQVTLSCSPISGHRSVSWYQQTPGQGLQFLFEYFSETQRNKGNFPGRFSGRQFSNSRSEMNVSTLELGDSALYLCASSLTGNEAFFGQGTRLTVV.